Reported below is one TCR beta chain. No antigen is known for it. One base away there is no much larger clone; base qualities are not given. This entry belongs to a study of shared clonotypes between healthy human individuals (dated by TCRdb to about 2020). Regarding the complete study: The cohort included a few men and a couple of women between 18 and 49 years of age. To increase sequencing depth and limit assay-specific biases, TCR repertoire library preparation and sequencing were carried out by different laboratories using diverse techniques. To estimate repertoire size and how much clonotypes are shared between individuals, the study performed deep sequencing of blood TCR repertoires from roughly five healthy adults. Each donor's leukapheresis produced roughly between about 0.9 and 9.5 billion PBMCs. Points the paper makes about the study in general: The small number of donors limited the genetic and exposure-history diversity represented. Pairwise subsampling led to the expectation that sequencing depth would affect the degree of clonotype sharing among donors. Sampling was restricted to blood, and TCR repertoires in tissues likely differ from the TCR repertoires found in blood.

V is shortened by 2 bases, J by 2 bases, and the region joining them spans 12 bases. From the cysteine through the phenylalanine, the CDR3 covers 15 amino acids. Only the CDR3 portion is preserved as DNA: 45 bases, with reading frame beginning at the first base. CDR1 is given as LGHNA and CDR2 as YSLEER, both from the germline V gene. Using the deep immunoSEQ assay, multiplex PCR amplified TCR CDR3 regions from genomic DNA. Genomic DNA extracted from each cell subset was distributed evenly over all wells of several immunoSEQ 96-well plates, and each plate served as one replicate. For unsorted PBMC, each replicate PCR was loaded with 250 to 300 ng genomic DNA, equivalent to 25,000 to 35,000 T cell genomes. Ten immunoSEQ deep assay plates were used to sequence unsorted PBMC genomic DNA. Purified libraries were quantified with a Qubit 3.0 fluorometer, sized on a Bioanalyzer 2100, and re-quantified with the KAPA Library Quantification kit. A separate single-read 150-cycle Illumina NextSeq 550 flow cell was used to sequence each immunoSEQ 96-well plate. From the authors' description of their analysis: The immunoSEQ output contained only junctional sequences without quality scores, so filtering could not match that applied to full-length reads. Sequences were annotated with PyIR, a Python wrapper for IgBLAST v1.9, and V/J genes and CDR3 were assigned using IMGT germline references. Any read was removed if the V/J assignment was weak (E-value above 1e-6), the CDR3 was missing, or the read contained stop codons, out-of-frame junctions, or ambiguous translated residues. V3J clonotypes were defined as sequences sharing the same inferred V gene, J gene, and CDR3 amino acid sequence. Percentage overlap between repertoires was computed as shared unique clonotypes divided by the size of the smaller repertoire. Richness of each repertoire was evaluated using RTK rarefaction, the Chao1 estimator, and Recon v2.1 estimates of unobserved clonotypes. TCRdb mirrors the immuneACCESS table, restricted to in-frame sequences. Some clones are absent from its copies; in checked studies, under half trace to an unresolved V gene, and the reason for the others is unknown. V, J and clone size derive from that table, while D and trimming were established from the DNA sequence. This sample lists fewer than 550,000 clones; nearly 80% were detected once. Around 13% of the sample belongs to the ten largest clones.

Healthy HIV-negative adults with no recently reported acute infections or vaccinations were included as donors. Every donor was a Caucasian adult residing in Nashville, Tennessee, USA. In the unsorted samples, 85 million to 100 million PBMCs were counted, and genomic DNA was extracted using the QIAamp DNA Blood Mini kit. Blood was obtained by leukapheresis, after which PBMCs were separated by Ficoll-Histopaque density gradient centrifugation and cryopreserved in liquid nitrogen vapor phase. The TCR originated in a woman between 35 and 50 years old in good health. Some clones in this sample may be carry-over from other donors' samples. The sample consisted of PBMCs. The chain links TRBV4-3 with TRBJ1-2, with TRBD1 perhaps the D gene, on 5 matching bases. CDR3 protein: CASSQPGTLNYGYTF. The nucleotide sequence is TGCGCCAGCAGCCAACCAGGGACGCTGAACTATGGCTACACCTTC.